The following is a T cell receptor (beta chain) sequence with its context. The target antigen is unknown. These data originate in a study of regulatory T cells in long-lasting Graves disease. Study overall: Positive TSH receptor antibodies alongside over 5 years of antithyroid drugs were what marked Graves' disease as persistent.

Germline V gene lookup returns CDR1 LNHDA and CDR2 SQIVND (reference sequence). Trimming took off 6 bases at V and 3 bases at J, with 21 bases between the two ends. This CDR3 contains 17 residues. Study-level points and caveats: Persistent disease favored TRBV28, TRBJ1-2 and TRBJ2-5. Newly diagnosed Graves' patients had higher TCR diversity than persistent ones.

HTBI primers from iRepertoire and Arm-PCR of CDR3 regions yielded the TCR beta libraries. TCRdb re-analysed the multiplex PCR reads in MiXCR, keeping a single row per CDR3 protein. The sample consists of under 500,000 distinct CDR3 sequences, around 20% of them appearing once. The time point is: persistent/refractory GD, antithyroid drugs over 5 years with positive TRAb. PBMC-derived RNA was used for the TCR library. By American Thyroid Association guidelines, Graves' disease was diagnosed in the cohort. Source: peripheral blood mononuclear cells (PBMCs), taken when the disease was refractory, from a patient treated with antithyroid drugs. This clonotype originated in a female donor with Graves disease. V usage is TRBV19 and J usage is TRBJ1-5; D might be TRBD1 (6 bases). The CDR3 nucleotides read TGTGCCAGTAGCCAGACAGATACAAGGGGGAACAATCAGCCCCAGCATTTT. Translating gives CASSQTDTRGNNQPQHF.